This T cell receptor beta chain was observed in a study of identical twins. Points from the study as a whole: Alpha sequences that were out-of-frame and twin-shared showed an excess of low generation probability.

To note about this clonotype: As yet, its antigen is unknown. A much more abundant neighbour one base away suggests this may be a read error.

Unique molecular identifiers were present on cDNA, and template switching added a universal primer site. TCRdb reanalysed the 5' RACE reads using MiXCR and keeps one entry per CDR3 protein. The sample has 1.5 million to 2 million distinct CDR3 sequences, around 29% seen once. This CDR3 is 15 amino acids long. Germline CDR1 reads LGHDT; CDR2 reads YNNKEL (reference sequence). The material sequenced was cord blood. The chain carries TRBV3-1 and TRBJ2-5; D may match TRBD1 or TRBD2 (5 bases each). With the DNA end fitting TRBJ2-7 better, the J assignment may be wrong. This TCR was sampled from a newborn girl in good health. DNA of the CDR3: TGTGCCAGCAGCCAAGTGTTCAGGGACGAGGACGAGCAGTACTTC. This gives the protein CASSQVFRDEDEQYF.